The next 15 T cell receptor beta chains were all read from a single sample in a study of spatial heterogeneity in lung cancer. Notes on the study in general: It was found that expanded intratumoral alpha and beta TCR counts tracked tumor mutation counts.

Time point described: sample taken at primary tumor resection. These TCRs are of unknown antigen specificity. TCRdb fed the 5' RACE reads into MiXCR, producing one record per CDR3 protein. Among roughly 18,000 distinct CDR3 sequences listed, 8.5% to 10% were seen once. This material consisted of lung tumor tissue, taken at surgery. The receptors stem from a female donor with early-stage non-small cell lung cancer.

This clonotype was counted ten times or more. As an off-target read in a library built for alpha chains, this beta chain has a frequency of little significance. The chain carries TRBV9 and TRBJ2-1; 10 bases are shared with TRBD2. V shed 0 bases, J shed 4 bases, and the junction held 4 bases outside the gene matches. The CDR3 has 16 amino acids. Per germline, CDR1 SGDLS and CDR2 YYNGEE. The CDR3 DNA is TGTGCCAGCAGCGTAGGGGCTAGCGGGGGTTACAATGAGCAGTTCTTC. Encoded protein: CASSVGASGGYNEQFF. Based on the CDR3 plus reference TRBV9 and TRBJ2-1, the full variable domain is DSGVTQTPKHLITATGQRVTLRCSPRSGDLSVYWYQQSLDQGLQFLIQYYNGEERAKGNILERFSAQQFPDLHSELNLSSLELGDSALYFCASSVGASGGYNEQFFGPGTRLTVL.

This clonotype was picked up many times. This beta chain represents an off-target read in a library built for alpha chains; its size is of limited meaning. V gene TRBV20-1 combines with J gene TRBJ2-3, with 8 nucleotides matching TRBD2. This CDR3 spans 14 amino acids. The trim removed 3 bases at V and 11 bases at J, leaving 13 bases unmatched. From germline, CDR1 is DFQATT and CDR2 SNEGSKA (reference sequence). The CDR3 DNA follows: TGCAGTGCTAGTGTTCCCTCCCTCGCGGGGGGGCAGTATTTT. Protein product: CSASVPSLAGGQYF.

About this clonotype: This beta chain is a stray read from a library made for alpha chains; its abundance is not meaningful. The gene calls are TRBV20-1 and TRBJ1-6, with D possibly TRBD1 on 5 matching bases. This CDR3 is built from 15 residues. CDR1 is DFQATT, CDR2 SNEGSKA, per germline (reference sequence). V dropped 6 bases and J dropped 8 bases, with 20 bases sitting between them. In nucleotides, the CDR3 is TGCAGTGCGCGGACGAGCCCAGGGAACGATTCACCCCTCCACTTT. Residues: CSARTSPGNDSPLHF.

Details on this clonotype: As an off-target read in a library built for alpha chains, this beta chain has a frequency of little significance. This chain links TRBV20-1 with TRBJ1-6; D call uncertain. CDR1 DFQATT and CDR2 SNEGSKA come from the germline V gene (reference sequence). The CDR3 consists of 16 residues. Trimming took off 6 bases at V and 7 bases at J, with 22 bases between the two ends. The CDR3 loop reads CSALRAAHPGNSPLHF. Here the CDR3 DNA reads TGCAGTGCACTTCGGGCAGCCCACCCCGGCAATTCACCCCTCCACTTT.

This clonotype was counted at least ten times. This beta chain is a stray sequence in a library constructed for alpha chains; its clone size is not meaningful. V usage is TRBV28 and J usage is TRBJ2-5; possible D gene TRBD2, 8 bases. Germline V CDR1 and CDR2: MDHEN, SYDVKM. V shed 10 bases and J shed 2 bases, with 20 bases lying between them. The CDR3 has 15 residues. CDR3 nucleotide sequence: TGTGCCACCGAAGGGGGCGGGGGGCGACAAGAGACCCAGTACTTC. This translates into CATEGGGGRQETQYF.

This clonotype has at least ten counts. This beta chain represents an off-target read in a library built for alpha chains; its size is of limited meaning. J is TRBJ1-6 and V is TRBV18; 7 nucleotides match TRBD1. Trimming cost V 3 bases and J 10 bases; bases outside gene matches: 9. The CDR3 runs to 15 residues. Germline loops: CDR1 KGHSH, CDR2 LQKENI. The CDR3 coding sequence is TGTGCCAGCTCACCCTTACAGGGGAAAGGGTCACCCCTCCACTTT. Its protein is CASSPLQGKGSPLHF. Filled out from reference TRBV18 and TRBJ1-6, the complete variable domain reads NAGVMQNPRHLVRRRGQEARLRCSPMKGHSHVYWYRQLPEEGLKFMVYLQKENIIDESGMPKERFSAEFPKEGPSILRIQQVVRGDSAAYFCASSPLQGKGSPLHFGNGTRLTVT.

This clonotype was counted ten times or more. With the library built for alpha chains, this beta chain is off target and its frequency is not meaningful. The rearrangement joins TRBV6-1 to TRBJ1-4; possible D gene TRBD1, 5 bases. The CDR3 extends over 15 amino acids. Trimming took off 6 bases at V and 8 bases at J, with 19 bases between the two ends. Germline lookup yields CDR1 MNHNS and CDR2 SASEGT. As DNA, the CDR3 is TGTGCCAGCAGAGCAGTGGGACGGGAGCCAGAAAAACTGTTTTTT. This gives the protein CASRAVGREPEKLFF.

Notes on this clonotype: The size of this beta chain means little, since it is a stray read in a library made for alpha chains. CDR3 sequence reads: CASSHEVHQPQYF. The DNA of the CDR3 is TGCGCCAGCAGCCACGAAGTCCATCAGCCCCAGTATTTT. This chain joins TRBV4-1 and TRBJ1-5; D not certain. The J call may be wrong; the DNA end is better matched by TRBJ2-3. Germline CDR1 and CDR2: MGHRA and YSYEKL. This CDR3 contains 13 residues.

A note on this clonotype: For a library built for alpha chains, this beta chain is a stray read; little rests on its size. The CDR3: CASRRGAPWTDTQYF. CDR3 coding DNA: TGTGCCAGTCGGAGGGGGGCCCCCTGGACAGATACGCAGTATTTT. The genes are TRBV6-5 and TRBJ2-3, with D perhaps TRBD1 or TRBD2 (6 bases each). The length of the CDR3 is 15 residues. Per the germline V gene, CDR1 is MNHEY and CDR2 is SVGAGI. V was cut by 9 bases and J by 3 bases, with 19 bases left in between.

Regarding this clonotype: This beta chain is an off-target read within a library intended for alpha chains, so its frequency means little. J is TRBJ2-1 and V is TRBV5-4, with D possibly matching TRBD1 (5 bases). The V gene lost 2 bases and the J gene lost 7 bases, with 16 bases spanning the gap. From germline, CDR1 is SGHNT and CDR2 YYREEE (reference sequence). There are 15 residues in the CDR3. The CDR3 spells CASSLSAFSGNEQFF. CDR3 DNA: TGTGCCAGCAGCTTATCCGCATTCTCAGGGAATGAGCAGTTCTTC. Using reference TRBV5-4 and TRBJ2-1 for the parts outside the CDR3, the full variable domain is ETGVTQSPTHLIKTRGQQVTLRCSSQSGHNTVSWYQQALGQGPQFIFQYYREEENGRGNFPPRFSGLQFPNYSSELNVNALELDDSALYLCASSLSAFSGNEQFFGPGTRLTVL.

In its sample, this clonotype was seen many times. Found in a library prepared for alpha chains, this beta chain is an off-target read, and its abundance has little meaning. The rearrangement joins TRBV4-2 to TRBJ2-2, with 10 bases lining up with TRBD1. CDR1 and CDR2 (germline): LGHNA, YNFKEQ. The CDR3 runs 15 residues. With 3 bases clipped from V and 5 bases from J, the junction kept 3 bases outside the gene matches. CDR3 residues: CASSQPGQGTGELFF. DNA of the CDR3: TGTGCCAGCAGCCAGCCGGGACAGGGGACCGGGGAGCTGTTTTTT.

This clonotype turned up a few times. With the library built for alpha chains, this beta chain is off target and its frequency is not meaningful. V and J are TRBV5-4 and TRBJ2-2; D might be TRBD1 or TRBD2, each matching 5 bases. The CDR3 runs to 16 residues. Germline assignment: CDR1 SGHNT and CDR2 YYREEE (reference sequence). The V and J ends lost 1 base and 4 bases respectively, with 14 bases between them. The CDR3 sequence is CASSLKEKGTTGELFF. CDR3 nucleotide sequence: TGTGCCAGCAGCTTGAAGGAGAAAGGGACCACCGGGGAGCTGTTTTTT.

Of note for this clonotype: Little can be read into the size of this beta chain, an off-target read in a library designed for alpha chains. The gene calls are TRBV20-1 and TRBJ2-3; 8 nucleotides match TRBD1. The germline gives CDR1 DFQATT, CDR2 SNEGSKA (reference sequence). Unmatched junction bases numbered 10, after V lost 3 bases and J lost 5 bases. The CDR3 totals 15 residues. In nucleotides, the CDR3 is TGCAGTGCTAGCCCCCGGACAGGGATCCTAGATACGCAGTATTTT. As protein: CSASPRTGILDTQYF.

In this sample, this clonotype turned up many times. A library prepared for alpha chains yielded this beta chain as an off-target read; its size is of little meaning. This chain uses TRBV10-3 with TRBJ2-2; TRBD2 matches at 7 bases. CDR3 length equals 15 residues. Per germline, CDR1 ENHRY and CDR2 SYGVKD. V shed 6 bases and J 0 bases; nucleotides not matched to a gene: 4. The CDR3, as DNA: TGTGCCATCAGGGATGCGGGAGCGAACACCGGGGAGCTGTTTTTT. Translated: CAIRDAGANTGELFF.

In this sample, this clonotype turned up many times. With the library built for alpha chains, this beta chain is off target and its frequency is not meaningful. V gene TRBV10-3 combines with J gene TRBJ1-1; 10 bases are a match to TRBD1. Germline CDR1 ENHRY, CDR2 SYGVKD. V lost 10 bases and J lost 3; bases outside the gene matches: 2. The length of the CDR3 is 12 residues. The CDR3 DNA sequence: TGTGCCACCGGGACAGGGGACACTGAAGCTTTCTTT. Translated, it gives CATGTGDTEAFF.